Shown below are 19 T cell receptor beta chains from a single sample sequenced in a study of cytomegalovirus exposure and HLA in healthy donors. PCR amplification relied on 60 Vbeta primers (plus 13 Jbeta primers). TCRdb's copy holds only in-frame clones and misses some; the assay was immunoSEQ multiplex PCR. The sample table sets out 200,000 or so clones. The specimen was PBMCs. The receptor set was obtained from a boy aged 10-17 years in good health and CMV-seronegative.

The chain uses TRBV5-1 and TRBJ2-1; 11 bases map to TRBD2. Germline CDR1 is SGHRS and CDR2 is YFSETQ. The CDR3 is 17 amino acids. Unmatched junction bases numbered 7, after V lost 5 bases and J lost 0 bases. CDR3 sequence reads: CASRQTSGGLSYNEQFF. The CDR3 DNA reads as TGCGCCAGCAGGCAAACTAGCGGGGGACTCTCCTACAATGAGCAGTTCTTC.

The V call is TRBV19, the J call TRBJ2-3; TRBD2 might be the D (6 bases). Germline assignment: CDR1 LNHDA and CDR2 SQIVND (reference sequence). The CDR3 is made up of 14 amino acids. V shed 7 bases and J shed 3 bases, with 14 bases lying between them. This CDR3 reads CASIPTGRTDTQYF. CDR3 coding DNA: TGTGCCAGTATCCCCACGGGGAGGACAGATACGCAGTATTTT.

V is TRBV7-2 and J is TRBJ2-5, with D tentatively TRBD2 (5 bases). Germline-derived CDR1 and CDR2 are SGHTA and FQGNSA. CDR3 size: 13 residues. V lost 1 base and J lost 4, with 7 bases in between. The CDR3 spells CASSLEGRETQYF. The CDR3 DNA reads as TGTGCCAGCAGCTTAGAAGGGAGAGAGACCCAGTACTTC. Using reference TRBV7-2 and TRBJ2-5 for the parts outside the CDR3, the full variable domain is GAGVSQSPSNKVTEKGKDVELRCDPISGHTALYWYRQSLGQGLEFLIYFQGNSAPDKSGLPSDRFSAERTGGSVSTLTIQRTQQEDSAVYLCASSLEGRETQYFGPGTRLLVL.

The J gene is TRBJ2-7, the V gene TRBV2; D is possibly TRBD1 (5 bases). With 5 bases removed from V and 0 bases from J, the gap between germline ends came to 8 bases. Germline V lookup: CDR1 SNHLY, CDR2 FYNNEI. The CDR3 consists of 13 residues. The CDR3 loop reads CASSLQVSYEQYF. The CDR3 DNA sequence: TGTGCCAGCAGTCTACAGGTCTCCTACGAGCAGTACTTC.

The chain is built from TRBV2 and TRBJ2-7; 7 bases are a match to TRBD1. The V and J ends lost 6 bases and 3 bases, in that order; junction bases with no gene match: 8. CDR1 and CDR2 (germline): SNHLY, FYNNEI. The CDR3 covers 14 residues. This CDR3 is CASRRVDRNYEQYF. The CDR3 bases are TGTGCCAGCAGGAGGGTGGACAGGAACTACGAGCAGTACTTC.

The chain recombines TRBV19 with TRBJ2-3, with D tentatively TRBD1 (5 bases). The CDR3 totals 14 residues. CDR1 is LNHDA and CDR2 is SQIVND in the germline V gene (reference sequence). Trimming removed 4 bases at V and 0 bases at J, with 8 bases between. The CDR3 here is CASSKDSSTDTQYF. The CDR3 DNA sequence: TGTGCCAGTAGTAAAGACAGTAGCACAGATACGCAGTATTTT.

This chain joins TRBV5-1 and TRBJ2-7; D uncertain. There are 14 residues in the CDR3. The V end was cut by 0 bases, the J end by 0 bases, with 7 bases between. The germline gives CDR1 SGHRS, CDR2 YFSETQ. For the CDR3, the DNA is TGCGCCAGCAGCTTGGACTCGCCCTCCTACGAGCAGTACTTC. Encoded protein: CASSLDSPSYEQYF.

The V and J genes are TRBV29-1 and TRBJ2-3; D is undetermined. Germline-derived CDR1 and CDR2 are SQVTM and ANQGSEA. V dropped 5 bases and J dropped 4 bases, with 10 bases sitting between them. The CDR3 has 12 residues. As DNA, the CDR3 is TGCAGCGTTAGATGGGCAGCAGATACGCAGTATTTT. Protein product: CSVRWAADTQYF.

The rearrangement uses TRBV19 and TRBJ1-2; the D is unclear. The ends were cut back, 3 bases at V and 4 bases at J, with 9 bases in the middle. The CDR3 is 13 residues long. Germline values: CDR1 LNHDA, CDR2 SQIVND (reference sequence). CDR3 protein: CASSIAGFYGYTF. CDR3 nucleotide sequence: TGTGCCAGTAGTATCGCGGGGTTCTATGGCTACACCTTC.

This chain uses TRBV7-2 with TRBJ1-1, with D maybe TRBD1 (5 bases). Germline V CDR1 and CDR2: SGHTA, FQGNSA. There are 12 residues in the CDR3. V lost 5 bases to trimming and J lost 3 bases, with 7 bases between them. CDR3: CASSRRDTEAFF. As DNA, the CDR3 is TGTGCCAGCAGCCGCAGGGACACTGAAGCTTTCTTT.

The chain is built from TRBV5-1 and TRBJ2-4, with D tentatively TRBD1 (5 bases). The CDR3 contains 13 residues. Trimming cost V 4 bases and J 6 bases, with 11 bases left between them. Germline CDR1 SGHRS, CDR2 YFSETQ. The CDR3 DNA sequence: TGCGCCAGCAGCCCTGGACAAGGAAACATTCAGTACTTC. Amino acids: CASSPGQGNIQYF. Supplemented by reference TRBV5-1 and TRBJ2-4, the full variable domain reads KAGVTQTPRYLIKTRGQQVTLSCSPISGHRSVSWYQQTPGQGLQFLFEYFSETQRNKGNFPGRFSGRQFSNSRSEMNVSTLELGDSALYLCASSPGQGNIQYFGAGTRLSVL.

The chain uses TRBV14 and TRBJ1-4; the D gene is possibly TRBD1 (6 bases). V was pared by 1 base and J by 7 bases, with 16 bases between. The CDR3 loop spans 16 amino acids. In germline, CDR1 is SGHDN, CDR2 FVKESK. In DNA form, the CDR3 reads TGTGCCAGCAGCCAAGGGTTAGGGGGAAACTCTGAAAAACTGTTTTTT. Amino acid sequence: CASSQGLGGNSEKLFF.

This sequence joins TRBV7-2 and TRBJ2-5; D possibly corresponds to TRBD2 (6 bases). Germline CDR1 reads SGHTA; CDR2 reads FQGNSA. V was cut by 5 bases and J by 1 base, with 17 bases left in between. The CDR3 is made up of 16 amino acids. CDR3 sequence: CASSRMAGYSQETQYF. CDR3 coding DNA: TGTGCCAGCAGCCGTATGGCGGGGTACTCCCAAGAGACCCAGTACTTC.

The CDR3 reads CASSKLQGMNTEAFF. In DNA, the CDR3 is TGTGCCAGCAGTAAACTACAGGGAATGAACACTGAAGCTTTCTTT. The chain employs TRBV6-6 and TRBJ1-1; a weak D match, TRBD1 (6 bases). The CDR3 loop spans 15 amino acids. Trimming cost V 5 bases and J 0 bases, with 13 bases left between them. Germline-derived CDR1 and CDR2 are MNHNY and SVGAGI (reference sequence).

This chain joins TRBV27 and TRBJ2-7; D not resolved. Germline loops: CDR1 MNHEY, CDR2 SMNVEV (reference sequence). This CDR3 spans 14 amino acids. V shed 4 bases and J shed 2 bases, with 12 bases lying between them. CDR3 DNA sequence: TGTGCCAGCAGTTCAGTAAGTCAGACCTACGAGCAGTACTTC. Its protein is CASSSVSQTYEQYF.

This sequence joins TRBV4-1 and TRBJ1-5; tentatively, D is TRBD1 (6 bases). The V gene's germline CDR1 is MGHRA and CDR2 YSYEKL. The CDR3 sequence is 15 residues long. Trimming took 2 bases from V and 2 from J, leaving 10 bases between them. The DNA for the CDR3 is TGCGCCAGCAGCCAAAGACAGGAGGGCAATCAGCCCCAGCATTTT. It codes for CASSQRQEGNQPQHF.

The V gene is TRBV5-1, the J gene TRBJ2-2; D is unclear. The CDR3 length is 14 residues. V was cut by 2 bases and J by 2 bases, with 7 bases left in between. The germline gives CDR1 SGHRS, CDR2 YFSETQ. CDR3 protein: CASSLGSNTGELFF. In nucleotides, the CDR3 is TGCGCCAGCAGCTTAGGTAGCAACACCGGGGAGCTGTTTTTT.

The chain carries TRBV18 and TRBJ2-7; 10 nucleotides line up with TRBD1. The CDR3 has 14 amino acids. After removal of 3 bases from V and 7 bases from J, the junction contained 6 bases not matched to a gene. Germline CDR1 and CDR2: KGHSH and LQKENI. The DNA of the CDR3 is TGTGCCAGCTCACCGCTCCAGGGACAGGGGGAGCAGTACTTC. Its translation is CASSPLQGQGEQYF.

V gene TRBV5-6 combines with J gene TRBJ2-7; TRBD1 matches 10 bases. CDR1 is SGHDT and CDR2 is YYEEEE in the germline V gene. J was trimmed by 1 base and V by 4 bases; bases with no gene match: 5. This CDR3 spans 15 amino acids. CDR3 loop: CASSHRDRGSYEQYF. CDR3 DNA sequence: TGTGCCAGCAGCCACCGGGACAGGGGATCCTACGAGCAGTACTTC. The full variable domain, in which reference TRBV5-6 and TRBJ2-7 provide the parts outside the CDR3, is DAGVTQSPTHLIKTRGQQVTLRCSPKSGHDTVSWYQQALGQGPQFIFQYYEEEERQRGNFPDRFSGHQFPNYSSELNVNALLLGDSALYLCASSHRDRGSYEQYFGPGTRLTVT.